This T cell receptor beta chain was sequenced in a study of molecular identifiers for immune sequencing clone quantification. The V gene's germline CDR1 is LNHDA and CDR2 SQIVND (reference sequence). Trimming left V 3 bases short and J 2 bases short, with 11 bases between. This CDR3 is built from 15 residues. Libraries of naive CD8 T cells were made from around 20,000 to 1,000,000 sorted cells. They used 10%, 30% or 50% RNA. Preparation methods for the bulk TCR libraries were those previously described, with listed TCR primers. MiXCR, run by TCRdb on the PCR reads, gives a single entry per CDR3 protein. The profile shows approximately 680,000 distinct CDR3 sequences, approximately 24% of them singletons.

Sequencing input: naive CD8+ T cells from blood, with Jurkat cell RNA spiked in. Subset meaning: FACS-sorted CD8+CD4-CCR7+CD45RA+ naive T cells. This receptor was identified in a human donor in good health. Some libraries in this study had Jurkat cell RNA spiked in. The chain is built from TRBV19 and TRBJ1-5; no reliable D call. This chain's CDR3 is CASSILGQGNQPQHF. The DNA of the CDR3 is TGTGCCAGTAGTATTCTCGGGCAGGGCAATCAGCCCCAGCATTTT. The entire variable domain, with the rest obtained from reference TRBV19 and TRBJ1-5, is as follows: DGGITQSPKYLFRKEGQNVTLSCEQNLNHDAMYWYRQDPGQGLRLIYYSQIVNDFQKGDIAEGYSVSREKKESFPLTVTSAQKNPTAFYLCASSILGQGNQPQHFGDGTRLSIL.